This passage covers 27 T cell receptor beta chains from one sample sequenced in a study of blood T cell repertoires in COVID-19. Clones were sequenced by immunoSEQ multiplex PCR, and TCRdb holds only the in-frame ones, with some missing. Altogether about 58,000 clones are present, about 79% being singletons, with the ten largest covering nearly 5%. Sequencing was carried out using peripheral blood. The source is a human donor in a cohort sampled during active COVID-19.

The chain is built from TRBV5-1 and TRBJ2-5; D possibly corresponds to TRBD2 (5 bases). Germline CDR1 reads SGHRS; CDR2 reads YFSETQ. This CDR3 region has 14 residues. V was pared by 2 bases and J by 1 base, with 9 bases between. The CDR3 sequence is CASSFDGIQETQYF. The CDR3 nucleotides are TGCGCCAGCAGCTTTGACGGGATCCAAGAGACCCAGTACTTC.

The V call is TRBV18, the J call TRBJ1-2; 9 bases align to TRBD1. The trim removed 5 bases at V and 4 bases at J, leaving 5 bases unmatched. Germline CDR1 is KGHSH and CDR2 is LQKENI. The CDR3 spans 14 residues. The CDR3 here is CASSEDRGSYGYTF. The CDR3 DNA follows: TGTGCCAGCTCAGAGGACAGGGGTAGCTATGGCTACACCTTC.

This clone came up a few times. The chain carries TRBV4-2 and TRBJ2-5, with 10 bases fitting TRBD2. CDR1 and CDR2 from the germline V gene are LGHNA and YNFKEQ. The CDR3 has 16 residues. V lost 0 bases and J lost 2; bases outside the gene matches: 3. CDR3 protein: CASSQDPSGGQETQYF. DNA for the CDR3: TGTGCCAGCAGCCAAGATCCTAGCGGGGGACAAGAGACCCAGTACTTC.

The chain joins TRBV18 to TRBJ1-5; D might be TRBD1 (6 bases). Trimming removed 4 bases from V and 7 bases from J, with 23 bases in between. Germline CDR1 is KGHSH and CDR2 is LQKENI. This CDR3 region has 17 residues. This CDR3 reads CASSLQRAGAGRQPQHF. The CDR3, as DNA: TGTGCCAGCTCACTTCAGAGGGCAGGGGCAGGTCGGCAGCCCCAGCATTTT.

This clone appeared a single time. The rearrangement joins TRBV9 to TRBJ2-7, with 9 nucleotides matching TRBD2. J lost 4 bases, V lost 3 bases, and 5 bases had no gene match. This CDR3 has 14 amino acids. The germline gives CDR1 SGDLS, CDR2 YYNGEE. The CDR3: CASSGSGSRYEQYF. The CDR3 DNA reads as TGTGCCAGCAGCGGTAGCGGGAGCAGGTACGAGCAGTACTTC.

This rearrangement joins TRBV7-2 to TRBJ2-2; no firm D call. Germline-derived CDR1 and CDR2 are SGHTA and FQGNSA. The CDR3 length is 13 residues. V lost 4 bases and J 8 bases, leaving 11 bases between the germline ends. CDR3 protein: CASSYPRVGELFF. The CDR3 nucleotides are TGTGCCAGCAGCTACCCCCGGGTGGGGGAGCTGTTTTTT.

The chain couples TRBV30 to TRBJ2-1, with D possibly matching TRBD2 (5 bases). The CDR3 is 13 amino acids. Germline CDR1 and CDR2: GTSNPN and SVGIG (reference sequence). The V end was cut by 6 bases, the J end by 4 bases, with 13 bases between. CDR3 nucleotides: TGTGCCTGCCCAAGAGGAGGTTACAATGAGCAGTTCTTC. Translated, it gives CACPRGGYNEQFF.

This chain uses TRBV30 with TRBJ2-7, with D possibly TRBD2 on 6 matching bases. Deletions cut 0 bases from V and 2 bases from J, with 11 bases between. CDR3 length: 14 residues. Germline V lookup: CDR1 GTSNPN, CDR2 SVGIG (reference sequence). The CDR3 DNA reads TGTGCCTGGAGTGTATGGACGGGGGCCTACGAGCAGTACTTC. Translated: CAWSVWTGAYEQYF.

The V and J genes are TRBV4-1 and TRBJ2-7; 9 positions agree with TRBD2. CDR3 length: 15 residues. Germline CDR1 is MGHRA and CDR2 is YSYEKL. Trimming took 6 bases from V and 4 from J; bases not matched to a gene: 10. CDR3 sequence (DNA): TGCGCCAGCAGATCGACTGAGCGGGGGGTGTACGAGCAGTACTTC. Encoded protein: CASRSTERGVYEQYF.

A few counts support this clone. The CDR3 protein is CASAPGTGTKNQPQHF. CDR3 DNA sequence: TGTGCTAGTGCCCCAGGGACAGGGACAAAAAATCAGCCCCAGCATTTT. The chain recombines TRBV12-5 with TRBJ1-5; 9 nucleotides agree with TRBD1. Germline V CDR1 and CDR2: LGHNT, FRNRAP. The junction had 11 bases not matched to a gene; V was cut back by 7 bases and J by 4 bases. The CDR3 length is 16 residues.

The V gene is TRBV5-1, the J gene TRBJ2-7; TRBD1 matches 9 bases. The germline V gene has CDR1 SGHRS and CDR2 YFSETQ. The CDR3 consists of 12 residues. V was pared by 7 bases and J by 6 bases, with 5 bases of the junction left unmatched. The CDR3 sequence is CASGGQGGEQYF. The CDR3 bases are TGCGCCAGCGGGGGACAGGGAGGCGAGCAGTACTTC.

The rearrangement links TRBV18 to TRBJ1-3; TRBD1 matches at 7 bases. Trimming cost V 2 bases and J 1 base; bases outside gene matches: 5. The germline CDR1 and CDR2 sequences are KGHSH and LQKENI. The CDR3 runs to 16 residues. CDR3 protein: CASSPAGGSSGNTIYF. The CDR3 nucleotides read TGTGCCAGCTCACCAGCAGGGGGTTCTTCTGGAAACACCATATATTTT.

The chain recombines TRBV19 with TRBJ2-5, with 8 bases that match TRBD1. This CDR3 is built from 16 residues. The V and J ends lost 5 bases and 2 bases, in that order; junction bases with no gene match: 10. In germline, CDR1 is LNHDA, CDR2 SQIVND (reference sequence). Here the CDR3 DNA reads TGTGCCAGTAGTTCCCCCTGGACAGGGAAACAAGAGACCCAGTACTTC. Its protein product is CASSSPWTGKQETQYF.

In DNA form, the CDR3 reads TGTGCCAGCCTGGGGGCAGAGATGACTAGCGGGAGGAGCTCCTACGAGCAGTACTTC. It translates to CASLGAEMTSGRSSYEQYF. The V gene is TRBV18, the J gene TRBJ2-7, with TRBD2 matching over 13 bases. Germline V gene sequence: CDR1 KGHSH, CDR2 LQKENI. The CDR3 sequence is 19 residues long. The V segment lost 8 bases and the J segment 0 bases; nucleotides outside the gene matches: 16.

J is TRBJ1-2 and V is TRBV7-9; maybe TRBD1 (6 bases). This CDR3 region has 14 residues. Trimming took 5 bases from V and 4 from J, leaving 14 bases between them. Germline V gives CDR1 SEHNR, CDR2 FQNEAQ (reference sequence). This CDR3 reads CASSPGGGGYGYTF. CDR3 DNA: TGTGCCAGCAGCCCGGGGGGGGGCGGCTATGGCTACACCTTC. Full variable domain (missing parts from reference TRBV7-9 and TRBJ1-2): DTGVSQNPRHKITKRGQNVTFRCDPISEHNRLYWYRQTLGQGPEFLTYFQNEAQLEKSRLLSDRFSAERPKGSFSTLEIQRTEQGDSAMYLCASSPGGGGYGYTFGSGTRLTVV.

The J gene is TRBJ1-6, the V gene TRBV28; D not certain. CDR3 length: 16 amino acids. Germline V lookup: CDR1 MDHEN, CDR2 SYDVKM. V was clipped by 2 bases and J by 9 bases, with 17 bases between them. The CDR3 is CASSLPQDSVGSPLHF. The CDR3 region has the DNA TGTGCCAGCAGTTTACCCCAGGATTCGGTCGGTTCACCCCTCCACTTT.

The sample holds a few counts of this clone. This chain connects TRBV10-3 to TRBJ2-7; 9 nucleotides agree with TRBD1. Germline assignment: CDR1 ENHRY and CDR2 SYGVKD. The CDR3 runs 15 residues. V gave up 7 bases and J gave up 0 bases; unmatched junction bases: 7. The CDR3 coding sequence is TGTGCCATCACCGCCGGGACAGGGCTCTCCTACGAGCAGTACTTC. Translating it yields CAITAGTGLSYEQYF.

This clone was observed a few times. The chain links TRBV3-1 (or the pseudogene TRBV3-2) to TRBJ1-5; 7 nucleotides line up with TRBD1. After removal of 4 bases from V and 4 bases from J, the junction contained 1 base not matched to a gene. CDR1 is LGHDT and CDR2 is YNNKEL in the germline V gene (reference sequence). This CDR3 has 13 residues. Here the CDR3 reads CASSRTGNQPQHF. The CDR3 DNA reads as TGTGCCAGCAGCCGGACAGGAAATCAGCCCCAGCATTTT.

V and J are TRBV6-6 and TRBJ2-4; 10 nucleotides agree with TRBD2. The germline CDR1 and CDR2 sequences are MNHNY and SVGAGI (reference sequence). V lost 8 bases to trimming and J lost 5 bases; unmatched junction nucleotides: 6. The CDR3 is 14 residues long. The CDR3 coding sequence is TGTGCCAGCGAAAAAAGCGGGAGGGAAAACATTCAGTACTTC. Its protein is CASEKSGRENIQYF.

The rearrangement uses TRBV19 and TRBJ1-6; 7 nucleotides line up with TRBD1. This CDR3 comprises 14 residues. Trimming took 6 bases from V and 11 from J; bases not matched to a gene: 10. Germline V CDR1 and CDR2: LNHDA, SQIVND (reference sequence). Here the CDR3 reads CASSPSTGRTPLHF. DNA for the CDR3: TGTGCCAGTAGCCCTTCGACAGGGAGGACACCCCTCCACTTT.

The chain joins TRBV5-1 to TRBJ2-7; 7 nucleotides line up with TRBD1. J was trimmed by 2 bases and V by 4 bases; bases with no gene match: 12. The CDR3 has 16 residues. The germline V gene encodes CDR1 SGHRS and CDR2 YFSETQ. The CDR3 sequence: CASSPIPGQRPYEQYF. CDR3 nucleotide sequence: TGCGCCAGCAGCCCCATTCCGGGACAGAGACCCTACGAGCAGTACTTC.

The chain uses TRBV4-1 and TRBJ2-7; TRBD2 is a possible D gene (6 bases). V gave up 4 bases and J gave up 0 bases, with 13 bases separating them. Germline CDR1 and CDR2: MGHRA and YSYEKL. The CDR3 consists of 15 residues. As DNA, the CDR3 is TGCGCCAGCAGCCCTCGGGACTTTACCTCCTACGAGCAGTACTTC. Protein sequence: CASSPRDFTSYEQYF.

The chain links TRBV27 to TRBJ2-6, with 7 bases fitting TRBD1. The CDR3 has 16 amino acids. With 10 bases clipped from V and 0 bases from J, the junction kept 9 bases outside the gene matches. Looked up from germline, CDR1 is MNHEY and CDR2 is SMNVEV (reference sequence). Here the CDR3 reads CATRKGASSGANVLTF. Written as DNA, the CDR3 is TGTGCCACCCGGAAGGGGGCTAGCTCTGGGGCCAACGTCCTGACTTTC.

For the CDR3, the DNA is TGTGCCAGCCCAAAAAGCAGACTTTTCTACGAGCAGTACTTC. Translation: CASPKSRLFYEQYF. V is TRBV21-1 and J is TRBJ2-7; the DNA was not used to check the table's D call, TRBD2. TRBV21-1 is listed as a pseudogene. This CDR3 has 14 amino acids.

The V and J genes are TRBV3-1 (or the pseudogene TRBV3-2) and TRBJ2-6, with a possible D match to TRBD2 (6 bases). The CDR3 has 19 amino acids. CDR1 is LGHDT and CDR2 is YNNKEL in the germline V gene (reference sequence). Deletions cut 2 bases from V and 0 bases from J, with 17 bases between. The CDR3 DNA reads TGTGCCAGCAGCCAAACTTTTCTAGCGCACGACTCTGGGGCCAACGTCCTGACTTTC. As protein: CASSQTFLAHDSGANVLTF.

The chain uses TRBV5-1 and TRBJ1-4; D possibly corresponds to TRBD1 (5 bases). CDR3 length: 14 amino acids. The V end was cut by 0 bases, the J end by 3 bases, with 6 bases between. CDR1 is SGHRS and CDR2 is YFSETQ in the germline V gene. CDR3 sequence reads: CASSLGQPNEKLFF. The CDR3, as DNA: TGCGCCAGCAGCTTGGGACAGCCTAATGAAAAACTGTTTTTT. The full variable domain, its missing parts supplied by reference TRBV5-1 and TRBJ1-4, is KAGVTQTPRYLIKTRGQQVTLSCSPISGHRSVSWYQQTPGQGLQFLFEYFSETQRNKGNFPGRFSGRQFSNSRSEMNVSTLELGDSALYLCASSLGQPNEKLFFGSGTQLSVL.

This clone has just one count. The rearrangement links TRBV9 to TRBJ1-2, with 8 bases aligning to TRBD1. The CDR3 loop spans 15 amino acids. V lost 3 bases, J lost 7 bases, and 11 bases stayed unmatched. The germline gives CDR1 SGDLS, CDR2 YYNGEE. As DNA, the CDR3 is TGTGCCAGCAGCGAAGAAAGGACAGGGTTCGTTGGCTACACCTTC. This encodes CASSEERTGFVGYTF.